This T cell receptor (beta chain) was documented in a study of vaccination effects on CD4 cells after COVID-19. The overall study: The study obtained samples from a couple of convalescent patients 16 days and one week before vaccination. Study-wide findings and caveats: The study had few convalescent patients and no early post-infection timepoints.

The CDR3 length is 11 residues. Germline loops: CDR1 SNHLY, CDR2 FYNNEI. V lost 11 bases, J lost 6 bases, and 10 bases lay in between. The table came from immunoSEQ multiplex PCR; TCRdb's copy has only in-frame clones and leaves some out. The sample consists of roughly 68,000 clones, 72% of them appearing once. Scientists isolated CD4+ T cells after a roughly ten-day culture period ended. Their SARS-CoV-2 infection, verified by PCR, occurred between March and December 2020. About this clone itself: Its antigen is still unknown.

The sequences come from CD4+ T cells from PBMCs cultured without peptide, collected before COVID-19 vaccination. This clonotype originated in a human donor who had a prior SARS-CoV-2 infection. V gene TRBV2 combines with J gene TRBJ2-2; D remains ambiguous. CDR3 in DNA: TGTGCCGGCAAGAGATCCGGGGAGCTGTTTTTT. Translation gives CAGKRSGELFF.